The 27 T cell receptor beta chains reported below all come from one sample, sequenced in a study of blood T cell repertoires in COVID-19. Here immunoSEQ multiplex PCR was the method, and the copy in TCRdb shows in-frame clones only, minus some. Of more than 200,000 clones in the sample, roughly 91% were seen once. The sample comprised PBMCs or T cells enriched from blood (not recorded which). These receptors all stem from a man younger than 40 in a cohort exposed to, infected with or recovered from COVID-19 (not recorded which).

V gene TRBV9 combines with J gene TRBJ2-1; D uncertain. The CDR3 contains 16 residues. V dropped 4 bases and J dropped 6 bases, with 20 bases sitting between them. From germline, CDR1 is SGDLS and CDR2 YYNGEE. The CDR3 sequence is CASSPQPSLPGNEQFF. The CDR3 DNA is TGTGCCAGCAGCCCCCAACCATCCCTCCCCGGCAATGAGCAGTTCTTC.

This clone came up once. This chain joins TRBV21-1 and TRBJ2-7; the table names TRBD2, a call not compared with the DNA. TRBV21-1 is shown as a pseudogene. The CDR3 spans 16 residues. The CDR3 sequence is CASSKGGGQGAYEQYF. CDR3 DNA: TGTGCCAGCAGCAAAGGGGGAGGGCAGGGCGCTTACGAGCAGTACTTC.

This chain links TRBV14 with TRBJ2-7, with 8 bases identical to TRBD1. The V gene's germline CDR1 is SGHDN and CDR2 FVKESK. The CDR3 extends over 16 amino acids. The junction had 7 bases not matched to a gene; V was cut back by 3 bases and J by 0 bases. The CDR3 here is CASSHWDRPSSYEQYF. The CDR3 bases are TGTGCCAGCAGCCATTGGGACAGGCCGAGCTCCTACGAGCAGTACTTC.

The genes are TRBV10-3 and TRBJ2-7; 9 bases are a match to TRBD1. Germline values: CDR1 ENHRY, CDR2 SYGVKD. The CDR3 is made up of 12 amino acids. V trimming: 9 bases; J trimming: 3 bases; junction bases outside the gene matches: 3. The CDR3 sequence is CAIGQGSYEQYF. The DNA for the CDR3 is TGTGCCATTGGACAGGGGAGCTACGAGCAGTACTTC.

The CDR3 loop is CASSMVGLGQPQHF. The CDR3 DNA reads as TGTGCCAGTAGTATGGTGGGACTCGGTCAGCCCCAGCATTTT. V and J are TRBV19 and TRBJ1-5, with D perhaps TRBD1 (5 bases). With 3 bases removed from V and 6 bases from J, the gap between germline ends came to 12 bases. The CDR3 spans 14 residues. The germline CDR1 and CDR2 sequences are LNHDA and SQIVND (reference sequence).

The genes are TRBV9 and TRBJ2-7, with TRBD1 identical over 7 bases. Unmatched junction bases numbered 7, after V lost 3 bases and J lost 4 bases. Germline V CDR1 and CDR2: SGDLS, YYNGEE. This CDR3 contains 14 residues. This CDR3 reads CASSAGTDPYEQYF. CDR3 in DNA: TGTGCCAGCAGCGCCGGGACAGACCCTTACGAGCAGTACTTC.

The CDR3 region is CASSLAGRGGRVDPGDEQFF. CDR3 sequence (DNA): TGTGCCAGCAGCTTAGCTGGCCGGGGGGGAAGGGTCGACCCAGGCGATGAGCAGTTCTTC. J is TRBJ2-1 and V is TRBV7-2; 8 positions match TRBD2. The germline V gene encodes CDR1 SGHTA and CDR2 FQGNSA. The CDR3 is 20 residues long. V lost 0 bases, J lost 8 bases, and 21 bases stayed unmatched.

The rearrangement joins TRBV27 to TRBJ2-1; tentative D call: TRBD2 (6 bases). The germline V and J ends were trimmed by 1 base and 8 bases, with 21 bases remaining between them. CDR1 and CDR2 from the germline V gene are MNHEY and SMNVEV (reference sequence). There are 17 residues in the CDR3. The CDR3 coding sequence is TGTGCCAGCAGTTTATTGAGTGTTAGCGGAGAGGGAGATGAGCAGTTCTTC. It encodes CASSLLSVSGEGDEQFF.

This chain uses TRBV10-3 with TRBJ2-7, with D maybe TRBD1 (5 bases). The CDR3 consists of 12 residues. With 6 bases removed from V and 2 bases from J, the gap between germline ends came to 8 bases. CDR1 is ENHRY and CDR2 is SYGVKD in the germline V gene. The CDR3 coding sequence is TGTGCCATCAGCAGGGTTACCTACGAGCAGTACTTC. This encodes CAISRVTYEQYF.

This rearrangement joins TRBV9 to TRBJ1-6; a weak D match, TRBD1 (6 bases). The CDR3 is 15 residues long. CDR1 and CDR2 from the germline V gene are SGDLS and YYNGEE. V was trimmed by 4 bases and J by 7 bases, leaving 15 bases between them. The DNA of the CDR3 is TGTGCCAGCAGCCCAGGGGACGGCCAGAATTCACCCCTCCACTTT. This sequence encodes CASSPGDGQNSPLHF.

The V and J genes are TRBV5-1 and TRBJ2-7, with TRBD1 matching 8 bases. V trimming: 2 bases; J trimming: 5 bases; junction bases outside the gene matches: 6. The germline gives CDR1 SGHRS, CDR2 YFSETQ. The length of the CDR3 is 14 residues. The CDR3 DNA follows: TGCGCCAGCAGCTTAACAGGGGGTCGCAACGAGCAGTACTTC. Protein sequence: CASSLTGGRNEQYF.

A note on this clone: A read error may account for a junction end that differs from germline. V and J are TRBV7-7 and TRBJ2-1; 9 nucleotides line up with TRBD1. Per germline, CDR1 SSHAT and CDR2 FNYEAQ (reference sequence). This CDR3 spans 15 amino acids. The DNA for the CDR3 is TGTGCTAGCACCGCCGGGACAGGGAAGTACAATGAGCAGTTCTTC. This translates into CASTAGTGKYNEQFF.

The chain is built from TRBV10-3 and TRBJ1-5; tentatively, D is TRBD1 (6 bases). Germline V lookup: CDR1 ENHRY, CDR2 SYGVKD. Trimming pared 5 bases from V and 7 bases from J, leaving 12 bases between. There are 13 residues in the CDR3. DNA for the CDR3: TGTGCCATCAGTTGGACAGATTCACAGCCCCAGCATTTT. The encoded protein is CAISWTDSQPQHF.

This clone was seen once. V and J are TRBV24-1 and TRBJ1-2; D unresolved. This CDR3 has 12 amino acids. Looked up from germline, CDR1 is KGHDR and CDR2 is SFDVKD. The germline V and J ends were trimmed by 3 bases and 4 bases, with 5 bases remaining between them. The CDR3 DNA sequence: TGTGCCACCAGTGATCAGTTCTATGGCTACACCTTC. This translates into CATSDQFYGYTF.

This clone was seen only once. A junction end diverges from the germline sequence, so it may reflect a read error. The CDR3, as DNA: TGTGCCAGTAGTCTAGAAGCGGGGGGTCATTCCTACAATGAGCAGTTCTTC. Its protein product is CASSLEAGGHSYNEQFF. The chain employs TRBV19 and TRBJ2-1, with 9 bases matching TRBD2. Germline CDR1 and CDR2: LNHDA and SQIVND (reference sequence). The CDR3 is made up of 17 amino acids.

This sequence joins TRBV15 and TRBJ1-5; D call uncertain. The CDR3 has 15 residues. The germline gives CDR1 LNHNV, CDR2 YYDKDF (reference sequence). V was cut by 0 bases and J by 0 bases, with 6 bases left in between. The CDR3 bases are TGTGCCACCAGCAGAGAGACAAATAGCAATCAGCCCCAGCATTTT. This translates into CATSRETNSNQPQHF. The whole variable domain, remainder taken from reference TRBV15 and TRBJ1-5, is DAMVIQNPRYQVTQFGKPVTLSCSQTLNHNVMYWYQQKSSQAPKLLFHYYDKDFNNEADTPDNFQSRRPNTSFCFLDIRSPGLGDTAMYLCATSRETNSNQPQHFGDGTRLSIL.

The rearrangement uses TRBV28 and TRBJ2-1; D might be TRBD1 (5 bases). In germline, CDR1 is MDHEN, CDR2 SYDVKM. There are 16 residues in the CDR3. Deletions cut 5 bases from V and 0 bases from J, with 14 bases between. In DNA form, the CDR3 reads TGTGCCAGCAGTCCCTCCTTGACAGTCTCCTACAATGAGCAGTTCTTC. This gives the protein CASSPSLTVSYNEQFF. Looking up the rest from reference TRBV28 and TRBJ2-1 gives the full variable domain: DVKVTQSSRYLVKRTGEKVFLECVQDMDHENMFWYRQDPGLGLRLIYFSYDVKMKEKGDIPEGYSVSREKKERFSLILESASTNQTSMYLCASSPSLTVSYNEQFFGPGTRLTVL.

In its sample, this clone was seen once. The J gene is TRBJ2-1, the V gene TRBV6-5, with D possibly being TRBD2 (5 bases). CDR1 and CDR2 from the germline V gene are MNHEY and SVGAGI. V was cut by 8 bases and J by 4 bases, with 18 bases left in between. This CDR3 is built from 15 residues. The CDR3 spells CASRIPGSPYNEQFF. The CDR3 nucleotides are TGTGCCAGCCGTATCCCGGGATCACCGTACAATGAGCAGTTCTTC.

The rearrangement joins TRBV7-9 to TRBJ1-1; D is ambiguous. This CDR3 has 12 residues. V was shortened by 1 base and J by 11 bases, with 11 bases between the two germline ends. In germline, CDR1 is SEHNR, CDR2 FQNEAQ (reference sequence). The CDR3: CASSLEGGRAFF. CDR3 nucleotides: TGTGCCAGCAGCTTAGAGGGAGGGCGCGCTTTCTTT.

The gene calls are TRBV24-1 and TRBJ2-5, with D tentatively TRBD2 (6 bases). This CDR3 has 15 residues. The V end was cut by 4 bases, the J end by 5 bases, with 16 bases between. Germline lookup yields CDR1 KGHDR and CDR2 SFDVKD. In nucleotides, the CDR3 is TGTGCCACCAGTGACGGGACTCTGCTTACGGAGACCCAGTACTTC. Amino acids: CATSDGTLLTETQYF.

The chain recombines TRBV11-1 with TRBJ1-2; no clear D gene. CDR3 length: 15 residues. The germline gives CDR1 SGHAT, CDR2 FQDESV (reference sequence). V was shortened by 4 bases and J by 4 bases, with 16 bases between the two germline ends. CDR3 nucleotide sequence: TGTGCCAGCAGCTCCGCGGGATCCCCCTCCTATGGCTACACCTTC. Translation: CASSSAGSPSYGYTF. The entire variable domain, with the rest obtained from reference TRBV11-1 and TRBJ1-2, is as follows: EAEVAQSPRYKITEKSQAVAFWCDPISGHATLYWYRQILGQGPELLVQFQDESVVDDSQLPKDRFSAERLKGVDSTLKIQPAELGDSAMYLCASSSAGSPSYGYTFGSGTRLTVV.

The chain is built from TRBV19 and TRBJ2-5, with TRBD1 identical over 9 bases. Germline V gene data show CDR1 as LNHDA and CDR2 as SQIVND (reference sequence). V dropped 3 bases and J dropped 5; count of bases not matched to a gene: 10. CDR3 size: 16 residues. The CDR3 reads CASSIHSKTGGETQYF. CDR3 coding DNA: TGTGCCAGTAGTATTCACTCCAAGACAGGGGGGGAGACCCAGTACTTC. The full variable domain, completed using reference TRBV19 and TRBJ2-5, is DGGITQSPKYLFRKEGQNVTLSCEQNLNHDAMYWYRQDPGQGLRLIYYSQIVNDFQKGDIAEGYSVSREKKESFPLTVTSAQKNPTAFYLCASSIHSKTGGETQYFGPGTRLLVL.

This clone was observed a handful of times. Within the sample, other DNA sequences also encode this same CDR3. The rearrangement links TRBV5-4 to TRBJ2-7; D might be TRBD2 (6 bases). The CDR3 runs 13 residues. V was clipped by 4 bases and J by 2 bases, with 10 bases between them. Germline CDR1 and CDR2: SGHNT and YYREEE (reference sequence). The CDR3 nucleotides read TGTGCCAGCAGCCTCGGGGGTACCTACGAGCAGTACTTC. Translating it yields CASSLGGTYEQYF. Drawing the rest from reference TRBV5-4 and TRBJ2-7, the complete variable domain is ETGVTQSPTHLIKTRGQQVTLRCSSQSGHNTVSWYQQALGQGPQFIFQYYREEENGRGNFPPRFSGLQFPNYSSELNVNALELDDSALYLCASSLGGTYEQYFGPGTRLTVT.

The chain employs TRBV2 and TRBJ2-3, with 7 nucleotides matching TRBD2. The CDR3 covers 20 residues. V dropped 5 bases and J dropped 1; count of bases not matched to a gene: 21. Germline CDR1 and CDR2: SNHLY and FYNNEI. CDR3 DNA sequence: TGTGCCAGCAGTTTGACTAGGACTAGTTTATTTGGGTTGGGCACAGATACGCAGTATTTT. This gives the protein CASSLTRTSLFGLGTDTQYF.

This chain uses TRBV7-2 with TRBJ2-1, with TRBD2 matching over 7 bases. In germline, CDR1 is SGHTA, CDR2 FQGNSA. V lost 5 bases, J lost 6 bases, and 13 bases stayed unmatched. This CDR3 spans 16 amino acids. The CDR3 sequence is CASSVYRGRSVNEQFF. The CDR3 coding sequence is TGTGCCAGCAGCGTTTATCGCGGGAGATCCGTCAATGAGCAGTTCTTC.

This chain uses TRBV4-1 with TRBJ2-7, with 7 bases identical to TRBD2. V lost 1 base and J lost 2; bases outside the gene matches: 8. Germline-derived CDR1 and CDR2 are MGHRA and YSYEKL. There are 16 residues in the CDR3. The CDR3 spells CASSQAASGEAYEQYF. CDR3 nucleotide sequence: TGCGCCAGCAGCCAAGCTGCTAGCGGCGAAGCCTACGAGCAGTACTTC.

Concerning this clone: Distinct nucleotide sequences in the sample also encode this CDR3. The chain is built from TRBV5-1 and TRBJ2-1; 12 bases map to TRBD2. This CDR3 is built from 15 residues. J was trimmed by 4 bases and V by 3 bases; bases with no gene match: 2. From germline, CDR1 is SGHRS and CDR2 YFSETQ. CDR3 region: CASSWTSGTYNEQFF. CDR3 DNA: TGCGCCAGCAGCTGGACTAGCGGGACGTACAATGAGCAGTTCTTC.